This is a list of T cell receptor beta chains from one sample in a study of cytomegalovirus exposure and HLA in healthy donors. The repertoire was sequenced with immunoSEQ multiplex PCR; TCRdb's copy has only in-frame clones and lacks some. The sample lists about 98,000 clones; approximately 90% were seen once. The specimen sequenced was PBMCs. The source of these receptors is a woman aged 25 to 39 in good health and CMV-seronegative. Each CDR3 is given with its conserved first and last residue. D genes are given only for firm matches. A clone size is listed for some rows: how often the clone was seen (once, few, many), or a class if it is expanded.

J	D	size	V	DNA	CDR3
TRBJ2-7	NA	NA	TRBV9	TGTGCCAGCAGCGTAGGGGGCATCTCGGTAGACGAGCAGTACTTC	CASSVGGISVDEQYF
TRBJ2-3	TRBD2	NA	TRBV5-1	TGCGCCAGCAGCTTTAGTCCTAGCGGGGCAGCAAGCACAGATACGCAGTATTTT	CASSFSPSGAASTDTQYF
TRBJ1-2	NA	NA	TRBV10-3	TGTGCCATCACCAGAGCAAGACAGCTTGACAATGGCTACACCTTC	CAITRARQLDNGYTF
TRBJ2-2	TRBD2	NA	TRBV19	TGTGCCAGTAGCCTTATAGCGGGCGGAGTTACCGGGGAGCTGTTTTTT	CASSLIAGGVTGELFF
TRBJ1-2	NA	NA	TRBV12-5	TGTGCTAGTGGTTTGAATAAGGGAGCGACCTATGGCTACACCTTC	CASGLNKGATYGYTF
TRBJ2-7	NA	once	TRBV7-6	TGTGCCAGCAGCTTACTTCCGGTCGGAGGCTACGAGCAGTACTTC	CASSLLPVGGYEQYF
TRBJ2-2	TRBD1	NA	TRBV11-3	TGTGCCAGCAGCCCCGGACAGGGGAACACCGGGGAGCTGTTTTTT	CASSPGQGNTGELFF
TRBJ2-2	NA	NA	TRBV28	TGTGCCAGCAGGCCTACAGGGTTGGACGGGGAGCTGTTTTTT	CASRPTGLDGELFF
TRBJ2-7	NA	NA	TRBV6-5	TGTGCCAGCAGTTACACACCCATGACTGGGCAGTACTTC	CASSYTPMTGQYF
TRBJ2-1	NA	NA	TRBV13	TGTGCCAGCAGCTTAGCCCCAGGGGGGAAGTTCTTC	CASSLAPGGKFF
TRBJ1-5	NA	NA	TRBV11-2	TGTGCCAGCAGCTTAAGGGAGAATCAGCCCCAGCATTTT	CASSLRENQPQHF
TRBJ1-6	NA	NA	TRBV15	TGTGCCACCAGCAGAGATCTGGGAGATTCACCCCTCCACTTT	CATSRDLGDSPLHF
TRBJ1-2	NA	once	TRBV5-1	TGCGCCAGCCGCCCCGAACAGAGTTCGAATGGCTACACCTTC	CASRPEQSSNGYTF
TRBJ2-3	TRBD1	NA	TRBV12-5	TGTGCTAGTGGCCCGGGACAGGGCGTTGCGGATACGCAGTATTTT	CASGPGQGVADTQYF
TRBJ1-6	NA	NA	TRBV6-1	TGTGCCAGCACTCAGAATGAACCCCTCCACTTT	CASTQNEPLHF
TRBJ1-1	NA	NA	TRBV7-2	TGTGCCAGCAGCTTACTAGGGAGTGAAGCTTTCTTT	CASSLLGSEAFF
TRBJ2-6	NA	few	TRBV2	TGTGCCAGCAGGGCTTCAGTCTCTGGGGCCAACGTCCTGACTTTC	CASRASVSGANVLTF
TRBJ2-5	TRBD2	few	TRBV28	TGTGCCAGCAGTACCCCGGGACTAGCGGAAGAGACCCAGTACTTC	CASSTPGLAEETQYF
TRBJ2-6	NA	NA	TRBV10-2	TGCGCCAGCAATGGCGGACTTGGTGGGGCCAACGTCCTGACTTTC	CASNGGLGGANVLTF
TRBJ2-1	NA	NA	TRBV4-2	TGTGCCAGCAGCCAAGATCTAGTGGGGGCTGGCAATGAGCAGTTCTTC	CASSQDLVGAGNEQFF
TRBJ2-7	NA	NA	TRBV5-1	TGCGCCAGCAGCTTTCCCCCCCTCTCCTACGAGCAGTACTTC	CASSFPPLSYEQYF
TRBJ2-2	TRBD2	NA	TRBV11-2	TGTGCCAGCAGCCACTCCGCGGGGAGGGTTGCCGGGGAGCTGTTTTTT	CASSHSAGRVAGELFF
TRBJ1-4	NA	NA	TRBV28	TGTGCCAGCAGCAGACAGCAGATACTTAATGAAAAACTGTTTTTT	CASSRQQILNEKLFF
TRBJ2-7	NA	NA	TRBV7-9	TGTGCCAGCAGCTCCCCCCCAGGGGACAATTCCTACGAGCAGTACTTC	CASSSPPGDNSYEQYF
TRBJ2-2	NA	NA	TRBV19	TGTGCCAGTAGTACCGGAACAGCCCTGTACACCGGGGAGCTGTTTTTT	CASSTGTALYTGELFF
TRBJ1-2	TRBD1	once	TRBV12-5	TGTGCTAGTGGCATTGGGCCGGGACAGGGAGGAAATGGCTACACCTTC	CASGIGPGQGGNGYTF
TRBJ2-3	TRBD1	NA	TRBV28	TGTGCCAGCAGTTTAGGGGGACAGGGGCTCGATACGCAGTATTTT	CASSLGGQGLDTQYF
TRBJ1-6	NA	NA	TRBV2	TGTGCCAGCAGTGAAGCACGGGGCTATAATTCACCCCTCCACTTT	CASSEARGYNSPLHF
TRBJ2-7	NA	NA	TRBV28	TGTGCCAGCAGTCCCCCGGGATTTCCCTACGAGCAGTACTTC	CASSPPGFPYEQYF
TRBJ2-5	NA	NA	TRBV7-8	TGTGCCAGCAGCAGTCAGGGTTGGACACAAGAGACCCAGTACTTC	CASSSQGWTQETQYF
TRBJ2-1	NA	NA	TRBV7-6	TGTGCCAGCAGCTTAGCGAGGGCGAAAGAGGAGCAGTTCTTC	CASSLARAKEEQFF
TRBJ2-4	NA	NA	TRBV27	TGTGCCAGCAGTACAAAGGGACATATCCTAGCCAAAAACATTCAGTACTTC	CASSTKGHILAKNIQYF
TRBJ1-1	TRBD1	NA	TRBV28	TGTGCCAGCAGGTGGGGGACAGGGAGGACCGGCACTGAAGCTTTCTTT	CASRWGTGRTGTEAFF
TRBJ2-2	TRBD1	NA	TRBV28	TGTGCCACGGGACAGGGGTGGAGAGGGGAGCTGTTTTTT	CATGQGWRGELFF
TRBJ1-2	TRBD1	NA	TRBV4-3	TGCGCCAGCAGCGGGACAGGGAGGTACTATGGCTACACCTTC	CASSGTGRYYGYTF
TRBJ1-4	NA	NA	TRBV7-2	TGTGCCAGCAGCTTTTCAGGGAATGGTGAAAAACTGTTTTTT	CASSFSGNGEKLFF
TRBJ1-2	NA	NA	TRBV5-4	TGTGCCAGCAGCTTGGGGGGGGACCCGGTCTATGGCTACACCTTC	CASSLGGDPVYGYTF
TRBJ2-6	TRBD1	NA	TRBV28	TGTGCCAGCAGTTTAAAACCCGGGACAGGGGGCGACCTATTCTCTGGGGCCAACGTCCTGACTTTC	CASSLKPGTGGDLFSGANVLTF
TRBJ1-6	TRBD1	NA	TRBV7-8	TGTGCCAGCACCGGAGGGGGGACAGGGGACTCACCCCTCCACTTT	CASTGGGTGDSPLHF
TRBJ1-2	NA	NA	TRBV5-1	TGCGCCAGCAGCTTGGAAGATTGGGGGGGCTTAGATGGCTACACCTTC	CASSLEDWGGLDGYTF
TRBJ2-2	NA	NA	TRBV9	TGTGCCAGCAGCGACTACACCGGGGAGCTGTTTTTT	CASSDYTGELFF
TRBJ2-1	NA	NA	TRBV6-5	TGTGCCAGCAGTTTATCGGGAGAGAATGAGCAGTTCTTC	CASSLSGENEQFF
TRBJ2-5	TRBD1	NA	TRBV18	TGTGCCAGCTCACCGTTTTTGGGACAGGAGAACCAAGAGACCCAGTACTTC	CASSPFLGQENQETQYF
TRBJ2-2	NA	NA	TRBV28	TGTGCCAGCAAGGGACCCAGGGGCGGGGAGCTGTTTTTT	CASKGPRGGELFF
TRBJ2-3	NA	NA	TRBV9	TGTGCCAGCAGCGTAGGGCCCAGGTCGATCACAGATACGCAGTATTTT	CASSVGPRSITDTQYF
TRBJ2-5	NA	NA	TRBV29-1	TGCAGCGTTGCGGGGGTCGGCCAAGAGACCCAGTACTTC	CSVAGVGQETQYF
TRBJ1-6	TRBD1	NA	TRBV29-1	TGCAGCGTTGGGACAGGGGTGAACAATTCACCCCTCCACTTT	CSVGTGVNNSPLHF
TRBJ2-1	TRBD1	NA	TRBV7-9	TGTGCCAGCAGCTTTCCACCGGGACAGGGATACAATGAGCAGTTCTTC	CASSFPPGQGYNEQFF
TRBJ1-4	TRBD1	NA	TRBV7-2	TGTGCCAGCAGCCTGGGACAGGGTAATGAAAAACTGTTTTTT	CASSLGQGNEKLFF
TRBJ2-1	TRBD2	NA	TRBV7-8	TGTGCCAGCAGCTTTACGGAAGCGGGGGAGACTTACAATGAGCAGTTCTTC	CASSFTEAGETYNEQFF
TRBJ1-1	TRBD1	NA	TRBV6-1	TGTGCCAGCAGTTCGGGACAGGGGACGACTGAAGCTTTCTTT	CASSSGQGTTEAFF
TRBJ1-3	TRBD1	NA	TRBV4-1	TGCGCCAGCAGCCAAGGACAGGGGTCGGGGGGAAACACCATATATTTT	CASSQGQGSGGNTIYF
TRBJ1-6	TRBD1	NA	TRBV7-2	TGTGCCAGCAGCAAGGACAGGGGAGGTTCACCCCTCCACTTT	CASSKDRGGSPLHF
TRBJ1-2	NA	NA	TRBV5-1	TGCGCCAGCAGCCAAGGGACACCCTCCCTTTACGATGGCTACACCTTC	CASSQGTPSLYDGYTF
TRBJ2-1	TRBD2	once	TRBV2	TGTGCCAGCAGCGTAACTAGCGGGGGGGGCAATGAGCAGTTCTTC	CASSVTSGGGNEQFF